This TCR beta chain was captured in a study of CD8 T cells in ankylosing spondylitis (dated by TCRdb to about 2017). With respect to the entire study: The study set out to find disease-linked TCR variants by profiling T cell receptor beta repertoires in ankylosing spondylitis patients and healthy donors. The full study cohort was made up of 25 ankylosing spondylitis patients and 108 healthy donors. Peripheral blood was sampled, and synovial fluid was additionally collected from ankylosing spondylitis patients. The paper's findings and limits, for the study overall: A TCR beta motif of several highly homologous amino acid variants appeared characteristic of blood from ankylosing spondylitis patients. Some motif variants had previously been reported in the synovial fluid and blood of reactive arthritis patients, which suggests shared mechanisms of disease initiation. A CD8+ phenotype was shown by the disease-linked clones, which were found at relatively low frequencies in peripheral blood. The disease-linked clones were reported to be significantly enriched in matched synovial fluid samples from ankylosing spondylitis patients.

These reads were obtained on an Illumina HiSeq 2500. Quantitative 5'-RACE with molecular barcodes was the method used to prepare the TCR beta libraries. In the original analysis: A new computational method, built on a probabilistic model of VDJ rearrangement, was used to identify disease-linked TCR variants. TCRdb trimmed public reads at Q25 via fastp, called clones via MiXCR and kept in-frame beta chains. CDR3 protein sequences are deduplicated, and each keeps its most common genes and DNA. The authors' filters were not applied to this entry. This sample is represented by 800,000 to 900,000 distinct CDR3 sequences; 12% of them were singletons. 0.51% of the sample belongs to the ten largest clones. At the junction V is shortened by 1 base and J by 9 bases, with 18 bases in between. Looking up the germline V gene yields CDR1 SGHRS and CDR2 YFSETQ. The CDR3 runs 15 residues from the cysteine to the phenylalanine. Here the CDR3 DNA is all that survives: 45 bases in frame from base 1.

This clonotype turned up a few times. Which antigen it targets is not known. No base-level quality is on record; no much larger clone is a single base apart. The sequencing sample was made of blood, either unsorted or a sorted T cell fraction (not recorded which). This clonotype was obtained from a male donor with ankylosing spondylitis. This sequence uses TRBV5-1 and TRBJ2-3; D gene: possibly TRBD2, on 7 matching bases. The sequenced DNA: TGCGCCAGCAGCTTGTTTGGGGGGGGCCAGGACACGCAGTATTTT. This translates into CASSLFGGGQDTQYF.